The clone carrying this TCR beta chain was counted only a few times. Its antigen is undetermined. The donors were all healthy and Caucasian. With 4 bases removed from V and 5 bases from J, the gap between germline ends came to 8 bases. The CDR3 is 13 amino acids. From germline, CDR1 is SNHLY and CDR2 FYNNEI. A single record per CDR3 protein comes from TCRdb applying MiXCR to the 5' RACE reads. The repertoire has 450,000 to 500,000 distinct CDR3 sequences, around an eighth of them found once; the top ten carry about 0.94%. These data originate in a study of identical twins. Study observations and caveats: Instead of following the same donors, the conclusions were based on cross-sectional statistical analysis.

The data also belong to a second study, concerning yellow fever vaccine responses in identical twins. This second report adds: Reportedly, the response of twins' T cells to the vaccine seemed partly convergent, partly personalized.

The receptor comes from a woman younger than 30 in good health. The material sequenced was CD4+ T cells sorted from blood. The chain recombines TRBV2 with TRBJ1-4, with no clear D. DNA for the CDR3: TGTGCCAGCAGTGCACGACGGAATGAAAAACTGTTTTTT. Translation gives CASSARRNEKLFF.